The sequence of this TCR beta chain was determined in a study of blood T cell repertoires in COVID-19 (TCRdb year 2020). Context from the whole study: Samples covering the acute and convalescent phases of COVID-19 were provided by collaborators in the United States, Italy and Spain. The material from the prospective study consisted of cDNA or gDNA derived from T cells, B-cell-depleted T cells, or PBMCs. The dataset comprised deeply sampled blood TCRbeta repertoires from subjects exposed to, actively infected with, or recovered from COVID-19. The repertoires were released in a freely available public database intended as a resource for research on the immune response to SARS-CoV-2. Samples were obtained from the ongoing ImmuneRACE study (first 160 participants) and from 1,254 subjects provided by 6 global collaborators. The sample metadata nearly always contained a de-identified subject ID, COVID-19 status, age in years and sex. Where HLA class I and class II types were available, the types were taken from metadata supplied by the sample provider, not from assay-based typing. The investigation overall reported the following: Clinical and demographic metadata were provided uncurated, with the amount varying by source and participant.

Ends trimmed: V by 5 bases, J by 4 bases; bases unmatched to a gene: 7. Reading from cysteine to phenylalanine, the CDR3 counts 15 amino acids. The DNA shown is the 45-base CDR3, in frame from base 1. CDR1 and CDR2, per the germline V gene, are SGHVS and FNYEAQ. TCRbeta CDR3 regions were amplified from genomic DNA using the immunoSEQ Assay, a bias-controlled multiplex PCR. In the original analysis: The number of nucleated cells in each sample was estimated by amplification of reference gene primers within the assay. Sequence reads were collapsed and filtered to measure the absolute abundance of every unique TCRbeta CDR3 rearrangement. For each sample, productive Simpson clonality was calculated as the square root of Simpson's diversity index over productive rearrangements. TCRdb carries this immuneACCESS record with in-frame sequences only. Its versions omit some clonotypes, under half of them owing to an unresolved V gene in the studies checked, with the rest unexplained. V, J and clone size derive from that table, while D and trimming were established from the DNA sequence. This sample lists approximately 65,000 clones; 70% to 90% were detected once. 3.5% to 4% of the sample lies in the top ten.

About this clone: Its antigen specificity is not known. Per-base qualities were not stored, and no clone one base away is much larger.

Participants in the prospective study were aged 18 to 89 years, lived in under 30 United States geographic areas, and enrolled through a virtual design. In the prospective study, participants were assigned to cohorts based on the clinical history participants reported in a screening survey and a study questionnaire. In the prospective study, mobile phlebotomists collected whole blood, serum and a nasopharyngeal or oropharyngeal swab from each participant. Participants in the prospective study had the option to provide additional blood draws and questionnaires over an approximately 2-month period. Before DNA extraction, blood samples from the prospective study were shipped at room temperature or frozen.

The TCR sequence derives from a woman in her thirties or forties with acute COVID-19. The sample was PBMCs or T cells enriched from blood (not recorded which). This chain is built from TRBV7-6 and TRBJ1-4; 7 middle bases align to TRBD1. At the DNA level, the sequence is TGTGCCAGCAGCCCGACGGGACAGCTTAATGAAAAACTGTTTTTT. Protein translation: CASSPTGQLNEKLFF. With all but the CDR3 taken from the reference TRBV7-6 and TRBJ1-4 genes, the full variable domain is: GAGVSQSPRYKVTKRGQDVALRCDPISGHVSLYWYRQALGQGPEFLTYFNYEAQQDKSGLPNDRFSAERPEGSISTLTIQRTEQRDSAMYRCASSPTGQLNEKLFFGSGTQLSVL.